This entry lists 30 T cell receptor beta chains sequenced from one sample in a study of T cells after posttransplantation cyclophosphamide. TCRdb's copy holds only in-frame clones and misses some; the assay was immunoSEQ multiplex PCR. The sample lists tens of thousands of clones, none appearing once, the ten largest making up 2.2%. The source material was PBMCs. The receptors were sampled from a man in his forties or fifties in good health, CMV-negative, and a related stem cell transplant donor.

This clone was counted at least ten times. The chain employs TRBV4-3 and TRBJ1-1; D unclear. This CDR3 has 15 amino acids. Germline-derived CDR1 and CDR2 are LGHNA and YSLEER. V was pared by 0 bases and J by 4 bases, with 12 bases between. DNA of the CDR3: TGCGCCAGCAGCCAAGATCAGGAGGCACGCACTGAAGCTTTCTTT. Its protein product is CASSQDQEARTEAFF.

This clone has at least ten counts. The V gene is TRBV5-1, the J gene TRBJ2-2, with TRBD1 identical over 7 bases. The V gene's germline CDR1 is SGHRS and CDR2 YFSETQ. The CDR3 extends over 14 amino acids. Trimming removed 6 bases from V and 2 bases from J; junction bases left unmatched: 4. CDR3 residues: CASKGQTNTGELFF. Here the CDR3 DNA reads TGCGCCAGCAAGGGACAGACTAACACCGGGGAGCTGTTTTTT.

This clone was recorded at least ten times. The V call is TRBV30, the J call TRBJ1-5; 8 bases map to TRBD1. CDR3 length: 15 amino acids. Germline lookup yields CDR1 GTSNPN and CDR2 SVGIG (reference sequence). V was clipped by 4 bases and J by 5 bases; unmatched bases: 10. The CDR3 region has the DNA TGTGCCTGGACTGCACAGGGGGATGAGGATCAGCCCCAGCATTTT. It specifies CAWTAQGDEDQPQHF. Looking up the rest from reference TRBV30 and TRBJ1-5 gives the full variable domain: SQTIHQWPATLVQPVGSPLSLECTVEGTSNPNLYWYRQAAGRGLQLLFYSVGIGQISSEVPQNLSASRPQDRQFILSSKKLLLSDSGFYLCAWTAQGDEDQPQHFGDGTRLSIL.

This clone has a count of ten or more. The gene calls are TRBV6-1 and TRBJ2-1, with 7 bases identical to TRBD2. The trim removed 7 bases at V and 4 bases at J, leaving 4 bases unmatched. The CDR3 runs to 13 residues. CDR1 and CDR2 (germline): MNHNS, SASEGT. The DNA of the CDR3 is TGTGCCAGCACGTTTAGCGGGTACAATGAGCAGTTCTTC. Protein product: CASTFSGYNEQFF.

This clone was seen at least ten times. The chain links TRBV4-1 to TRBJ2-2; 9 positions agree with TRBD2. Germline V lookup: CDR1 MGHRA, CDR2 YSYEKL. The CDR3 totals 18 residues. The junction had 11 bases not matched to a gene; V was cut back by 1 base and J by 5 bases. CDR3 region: CASSQGGLAGVGTGELFF. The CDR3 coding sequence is TGCGCCAGCAGCCAAGGGGGCTTAGCGGGAGTGGGGACCGGGGAGCTGTTTTTT.

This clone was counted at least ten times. DNA for the CDR3: TGTGCCAGCAGCCTACGACAGGGTTGGTCGCCGTACACCTTC. Its translation is CASSLRQGWSPYTF. The chain employs TRBV9 and TRBJ1-2, with TRBD1 identical over 7 bases. The trim removed 4 bases at V and 11 bases at J, leaving 14 bases unmatched. This CDR3 has 14 residues. Per germline, CDR1 SGDLS and CDR2 YYNGEE.

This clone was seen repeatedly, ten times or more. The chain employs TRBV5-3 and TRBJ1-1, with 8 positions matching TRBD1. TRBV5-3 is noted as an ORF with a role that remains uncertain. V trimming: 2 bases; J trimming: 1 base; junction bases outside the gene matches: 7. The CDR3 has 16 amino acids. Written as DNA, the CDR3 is TGTGCCAGAAGCTTTCCAGGGGGCGAAAGGAACACTGAAGCTTTCTTT. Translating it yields CARSFPGGERNTEAFF.

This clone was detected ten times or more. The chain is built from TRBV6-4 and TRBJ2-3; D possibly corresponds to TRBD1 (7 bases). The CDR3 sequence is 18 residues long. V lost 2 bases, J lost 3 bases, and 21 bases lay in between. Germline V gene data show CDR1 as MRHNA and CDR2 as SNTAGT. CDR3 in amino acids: CASSDGRWRQGKTDTQYF. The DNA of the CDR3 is TGTGCCAGCAGTGACGGGAGGTGGAGACAGGGAAAAACAGATACGCAGTATTTT.

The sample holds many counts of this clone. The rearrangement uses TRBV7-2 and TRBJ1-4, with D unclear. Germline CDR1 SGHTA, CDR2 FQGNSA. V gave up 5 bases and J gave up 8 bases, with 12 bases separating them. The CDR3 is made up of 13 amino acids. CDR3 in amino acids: CASSTERGEKLFF. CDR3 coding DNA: TGTGCCAGCAGCACTGAACGCGGAGAAAAACTGTTTTTT.

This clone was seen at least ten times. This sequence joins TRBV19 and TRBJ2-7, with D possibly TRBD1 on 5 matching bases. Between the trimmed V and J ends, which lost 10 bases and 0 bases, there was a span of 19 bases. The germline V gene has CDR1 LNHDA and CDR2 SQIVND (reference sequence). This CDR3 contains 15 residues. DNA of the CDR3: TGTGCCACACACCGAAGTTTAGGACACTCCTACGAGCAGTACTTC. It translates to CATHRSLGHSYEQYF.

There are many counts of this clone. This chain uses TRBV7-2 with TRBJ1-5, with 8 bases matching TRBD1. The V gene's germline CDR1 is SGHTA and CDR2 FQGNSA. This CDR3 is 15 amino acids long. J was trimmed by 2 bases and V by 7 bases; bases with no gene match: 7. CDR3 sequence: CASTSQGARNQPQHF. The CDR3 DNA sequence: TGTGCCAGCACCTCCCAGGGGGCGCGCAATCAGCCCCAGCATTTT.

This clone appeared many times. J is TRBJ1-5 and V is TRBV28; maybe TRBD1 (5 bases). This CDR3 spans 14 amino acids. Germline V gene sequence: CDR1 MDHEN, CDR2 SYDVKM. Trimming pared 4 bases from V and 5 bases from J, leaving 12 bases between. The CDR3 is CASSSPGGYQPQHF. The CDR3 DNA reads TGTGCCAGCAGTTCCCCGGGGGGTTATCAGCCCCAGCATTTT.

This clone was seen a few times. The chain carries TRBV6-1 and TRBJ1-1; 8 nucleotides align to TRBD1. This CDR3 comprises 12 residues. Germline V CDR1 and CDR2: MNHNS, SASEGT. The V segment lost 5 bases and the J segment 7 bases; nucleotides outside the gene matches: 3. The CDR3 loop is CASSRTGGEAFF. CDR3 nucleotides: TGTGCCAGCAGTCGAACAGGGGGTGAAGCTTTCTTT.

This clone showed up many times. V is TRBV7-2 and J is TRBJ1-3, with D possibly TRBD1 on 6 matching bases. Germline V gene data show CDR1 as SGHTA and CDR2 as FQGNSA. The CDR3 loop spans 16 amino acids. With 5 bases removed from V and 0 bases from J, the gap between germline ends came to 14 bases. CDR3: CASSPEGQYSGNTIYF. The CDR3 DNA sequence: TGTGCCAGCAGCCCAGAAGGACAGTACTCTGGAAACACCATATATTTT.

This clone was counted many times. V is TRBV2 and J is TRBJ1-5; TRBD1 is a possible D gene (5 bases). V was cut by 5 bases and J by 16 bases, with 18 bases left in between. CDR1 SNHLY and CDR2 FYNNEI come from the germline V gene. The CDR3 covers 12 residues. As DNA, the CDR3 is TGTGCCAGCAGTCCAGGCCAGGGTGGGGAACATTTT. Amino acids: CASSPGQGGEHF.

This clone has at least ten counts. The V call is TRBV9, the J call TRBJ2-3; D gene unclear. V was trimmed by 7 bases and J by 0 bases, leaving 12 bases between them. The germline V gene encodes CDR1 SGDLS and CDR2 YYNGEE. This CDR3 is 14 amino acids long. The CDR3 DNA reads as TGTGCCAGCTCCTTTGGTACTAGCACAGATACGCAGTATTTT. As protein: CASSFGTSTDTQYF.

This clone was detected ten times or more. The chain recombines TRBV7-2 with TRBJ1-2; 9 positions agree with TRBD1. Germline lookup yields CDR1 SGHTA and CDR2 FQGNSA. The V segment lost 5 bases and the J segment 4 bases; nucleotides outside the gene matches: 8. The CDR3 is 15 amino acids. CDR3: CASSGGTGSPYGYTF. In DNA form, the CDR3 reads TGTGCCAGCAGCGGGGGGACAGGGAGTCCCTATGGCTACACCTTC.

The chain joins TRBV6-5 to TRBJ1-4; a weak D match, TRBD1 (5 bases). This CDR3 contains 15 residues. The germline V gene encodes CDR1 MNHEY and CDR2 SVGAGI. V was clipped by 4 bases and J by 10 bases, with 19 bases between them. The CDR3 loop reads CASSLLPGGFVKLFF. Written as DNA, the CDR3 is TGTGCCAGCAGTTTACTACCCGGGGGGTTTGTAAAACTGTTTTTT.

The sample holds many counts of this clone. Here the CDR3 reads CASSLAAGGQIFRAGELFF. The CDR3 DNA reads as TGCGCCAGCAGCTTGGCCGCGGGAGGGCAAATCTTTCGTGCCGGGGAGCTGTTTTTT. This chain uses TRBV5-1 with TRBJ2-2, with 9 bases aligning to TRBD2. V was clipped by 0 bases and J by 6 bases; unmatched bases: 15. Germline values: CDR1 SGHRS, CDR2 YFSETQ. The length of the CDR3 is 19 residues. The full variable domain, in which reference TRBV5-1 and TRBJ2-2 provide the parts outside the CDR3, is KAGVTQTPRYLIKTRGQQVTLSCSPISGHRSVSWYQQTPGQGLQFLFEYFSETQRNKGNFPGRFSGRQFSNSRSEMNVSTLELGDSALYLCASSLAAGGQIFRAGELFFGEGSRLTVL.

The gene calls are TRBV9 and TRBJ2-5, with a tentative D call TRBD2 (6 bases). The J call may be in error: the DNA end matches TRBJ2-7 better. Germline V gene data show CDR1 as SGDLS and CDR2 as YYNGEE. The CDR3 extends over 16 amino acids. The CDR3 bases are TGTGCCAGCAGCGTAGAGGGATCATTCTCCGGGAGCGAGCAGTACTTC. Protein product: CASSVEGSFSGSEQYF.

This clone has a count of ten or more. For the CDR3, the DNA is TGTGCCAGCTCTACCTGGACTGAAGCTTTCTTT. This codes for CASSTWTEAFF. The chain combines TRBV28 with TRBJ1-1; no clear D. The CDR3 is made up of 11 amino acids. CDR1 is MDHEN and CDR2 is SYDVKM in the germline V gene. V was cut by 8 bases and J by 5 bases, with 9 bases left in between.

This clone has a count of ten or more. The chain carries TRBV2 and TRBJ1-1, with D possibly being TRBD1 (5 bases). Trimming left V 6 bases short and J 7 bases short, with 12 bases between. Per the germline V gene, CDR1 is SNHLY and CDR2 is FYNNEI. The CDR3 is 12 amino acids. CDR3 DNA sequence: TGTGCCAGCAGCCAAGGGGATCTTGAAGCTTTCTTT. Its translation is CASSQGDLEAFF.

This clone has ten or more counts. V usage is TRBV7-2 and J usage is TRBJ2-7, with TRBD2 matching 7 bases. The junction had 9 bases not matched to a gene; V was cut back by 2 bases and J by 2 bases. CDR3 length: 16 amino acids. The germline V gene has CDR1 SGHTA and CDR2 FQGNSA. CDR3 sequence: CASSLRSGTGTYEQYF. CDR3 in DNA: TGTGCCAGCAGCTTACGAAGCGGGACTGGAACCTACGAGCAGTACTTC.

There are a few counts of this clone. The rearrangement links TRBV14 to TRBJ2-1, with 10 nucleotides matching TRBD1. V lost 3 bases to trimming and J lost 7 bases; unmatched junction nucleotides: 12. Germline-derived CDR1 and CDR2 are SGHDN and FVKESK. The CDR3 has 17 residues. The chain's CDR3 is CASSHAWGQGRENEQFF. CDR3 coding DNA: TGTGCCAGCAGCCACGCTTGGGGACAGGGGCGCGAGAATGAGCAGTTCTTC.

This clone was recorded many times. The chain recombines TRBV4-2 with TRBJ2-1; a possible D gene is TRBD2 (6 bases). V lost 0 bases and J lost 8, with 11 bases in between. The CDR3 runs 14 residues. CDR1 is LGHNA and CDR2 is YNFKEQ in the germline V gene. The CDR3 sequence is CASSQDRELDEQFF. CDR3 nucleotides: TGTGCCAGCAGCCAAGACCGGGAGCTGGATGAGCAGTTCTTC.

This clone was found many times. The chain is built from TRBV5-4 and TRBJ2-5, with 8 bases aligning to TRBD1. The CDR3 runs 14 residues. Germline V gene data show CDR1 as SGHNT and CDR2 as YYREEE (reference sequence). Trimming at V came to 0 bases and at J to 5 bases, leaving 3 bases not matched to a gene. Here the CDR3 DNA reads TGTGCCAGCAGCTTGGATCAGGGGGCGGAGACCCAGTACTTC. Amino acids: CASSLDQGAETQYF.

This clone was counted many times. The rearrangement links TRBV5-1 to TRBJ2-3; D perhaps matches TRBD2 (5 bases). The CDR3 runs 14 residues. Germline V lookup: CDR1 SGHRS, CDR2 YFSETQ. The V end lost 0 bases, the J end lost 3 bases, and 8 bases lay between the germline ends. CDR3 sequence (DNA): TGCGCCAGCAGCTTGGTACTAGATACAGATACGCAGTATTTT. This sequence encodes CASSLVLDTDTQYF.

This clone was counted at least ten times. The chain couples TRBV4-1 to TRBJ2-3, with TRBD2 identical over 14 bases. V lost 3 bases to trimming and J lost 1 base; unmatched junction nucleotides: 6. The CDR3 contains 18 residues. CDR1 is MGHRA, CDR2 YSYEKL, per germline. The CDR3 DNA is TGCGCCAGCAGCCAGCAGCCGGGACTAGCGGGAGGCACAGATACGCAGTATTTT. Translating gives CASSQQPGLAGGTDTQYF.

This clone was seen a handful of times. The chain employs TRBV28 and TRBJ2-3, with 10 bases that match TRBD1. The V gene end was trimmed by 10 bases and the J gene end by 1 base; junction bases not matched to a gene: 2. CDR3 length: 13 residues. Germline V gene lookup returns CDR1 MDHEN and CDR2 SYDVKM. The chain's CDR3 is CAIGTGGTDTQYF. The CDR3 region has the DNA TGTGCCATCGGGACAGGGGGCACAGATACGCAGTATTTT. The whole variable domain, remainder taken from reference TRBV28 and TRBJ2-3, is DVKVTQSSRYLVKRTGEKVFLECVQDMDHENMFWYRQDPGLGLRLIYFSYDVKMKEKGDIPEGYSVSREKKERFSLILESASTNQTSMYLCAIGTGGTDTQYFGPGTRLTVL.

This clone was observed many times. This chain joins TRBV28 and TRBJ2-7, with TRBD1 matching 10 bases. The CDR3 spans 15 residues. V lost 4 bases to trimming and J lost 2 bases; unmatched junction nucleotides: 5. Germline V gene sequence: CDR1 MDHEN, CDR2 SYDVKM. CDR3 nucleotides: TGTGCCAGCAGTTGGTTCGGGACAGGGGCCTACGAGCAGTACTTC. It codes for CASSWFGTGAYEQYF.